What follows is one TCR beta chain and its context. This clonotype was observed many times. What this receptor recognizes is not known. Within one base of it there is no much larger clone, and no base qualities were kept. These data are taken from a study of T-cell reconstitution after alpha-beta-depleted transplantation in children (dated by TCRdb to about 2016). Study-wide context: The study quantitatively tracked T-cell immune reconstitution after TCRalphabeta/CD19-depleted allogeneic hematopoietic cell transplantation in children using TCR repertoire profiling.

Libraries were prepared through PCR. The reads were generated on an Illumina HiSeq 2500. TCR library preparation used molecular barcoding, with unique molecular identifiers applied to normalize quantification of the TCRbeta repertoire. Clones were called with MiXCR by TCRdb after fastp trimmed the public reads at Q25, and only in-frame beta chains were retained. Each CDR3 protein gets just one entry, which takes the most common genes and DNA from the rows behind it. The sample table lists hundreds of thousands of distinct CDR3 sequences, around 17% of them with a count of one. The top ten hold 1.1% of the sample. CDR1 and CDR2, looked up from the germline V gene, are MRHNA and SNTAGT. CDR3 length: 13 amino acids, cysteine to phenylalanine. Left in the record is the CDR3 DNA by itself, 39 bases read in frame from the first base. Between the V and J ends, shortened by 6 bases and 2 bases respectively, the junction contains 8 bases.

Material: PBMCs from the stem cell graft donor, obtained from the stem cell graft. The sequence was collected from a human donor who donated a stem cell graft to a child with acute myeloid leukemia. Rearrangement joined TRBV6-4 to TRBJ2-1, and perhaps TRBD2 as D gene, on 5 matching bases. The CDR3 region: CASRAETYNEQFF. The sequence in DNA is TGTGCCAGCAGAGCGGAAACCTACAATGAGCAGTTCTTC.